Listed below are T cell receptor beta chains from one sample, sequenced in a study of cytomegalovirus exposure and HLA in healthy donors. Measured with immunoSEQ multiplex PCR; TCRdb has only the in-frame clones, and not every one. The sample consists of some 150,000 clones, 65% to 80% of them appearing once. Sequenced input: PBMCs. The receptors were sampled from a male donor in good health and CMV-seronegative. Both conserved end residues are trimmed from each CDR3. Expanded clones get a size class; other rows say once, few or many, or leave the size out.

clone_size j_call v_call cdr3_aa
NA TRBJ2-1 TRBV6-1 ASSEVRTAIPNEQF
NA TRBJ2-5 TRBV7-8 ASSFLRGGGETQY
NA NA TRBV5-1 ASSSMGTGTWDEQY
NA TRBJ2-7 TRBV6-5 ASSYLAGGYEQY
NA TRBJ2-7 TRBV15 ATSRGLAGAYEQY
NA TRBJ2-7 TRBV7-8 ASSLGGGGYEQY
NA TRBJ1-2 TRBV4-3 ASSHIDSFYGYT
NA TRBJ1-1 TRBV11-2 ASSLEGARNTEAF
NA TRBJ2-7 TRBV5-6 ASSLARGAYEQY
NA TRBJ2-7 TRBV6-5 ASSPVGRNHEEQY
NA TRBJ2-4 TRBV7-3 ASSLGLGAVDIQY
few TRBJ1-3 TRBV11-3 ASSPAGTAGNTIY
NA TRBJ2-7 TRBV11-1 ASSRAGGGSYEQY
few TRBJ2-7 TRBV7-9 ASSSVGQGYEQY
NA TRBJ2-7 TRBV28 ASTSTGGGSYEQY
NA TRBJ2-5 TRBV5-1 ASSYNQGQKTQY
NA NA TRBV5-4 ASSRSGRGSYEQY
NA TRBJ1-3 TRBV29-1 SVAGGTFTGNTIY
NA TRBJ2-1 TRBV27 ASREDRSSYNEQF
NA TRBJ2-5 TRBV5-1 ASSSNLAGVETQY
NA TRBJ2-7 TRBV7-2 ASSSFDRGEQY
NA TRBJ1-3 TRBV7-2 ASSLARTLDPSSGNTIY
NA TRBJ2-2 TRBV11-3 ASSLAAAGELF
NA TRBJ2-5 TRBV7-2 ASSLGGLEETQY
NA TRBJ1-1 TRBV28 ASSFWRGNTEAF
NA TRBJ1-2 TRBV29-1 SVAAARGNYGYT
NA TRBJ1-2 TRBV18 ASSPTPQGANGYT
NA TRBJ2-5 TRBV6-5 ASSDNRDGETQY
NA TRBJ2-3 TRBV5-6 ASSKLAGLRGTQY
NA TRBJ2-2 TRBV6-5 ASSYESGGKGGELF
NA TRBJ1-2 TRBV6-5 ASNPGTGAGYT
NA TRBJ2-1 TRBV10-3 AISGTAGTGHNEQF
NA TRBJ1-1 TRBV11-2 ASSLGYVGGSEAF
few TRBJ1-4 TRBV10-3 AISADRAPSTNEKLF
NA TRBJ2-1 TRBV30 AWTHRSNGEQF
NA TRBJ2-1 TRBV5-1 ASSLAGLSVNEQF
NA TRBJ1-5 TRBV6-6 ASSSPPGHSNQPQH
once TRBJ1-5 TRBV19 ASRTGGAGQPQH
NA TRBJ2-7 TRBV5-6 ASSRRRLGAYEQY
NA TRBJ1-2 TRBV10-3 AISVLGEGNYGYT
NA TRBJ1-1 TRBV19 ASSDQGAGTEAF
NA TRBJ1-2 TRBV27 AVGRDRANYGYT
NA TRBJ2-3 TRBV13 ASRGRGRQNTQY
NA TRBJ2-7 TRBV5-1 ASSLELAGTYEQY
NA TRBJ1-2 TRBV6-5 ASRDKGYT
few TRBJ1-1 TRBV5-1 ASSPRAYMNTEAF
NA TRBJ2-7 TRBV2 ASRGTSGYSEQY